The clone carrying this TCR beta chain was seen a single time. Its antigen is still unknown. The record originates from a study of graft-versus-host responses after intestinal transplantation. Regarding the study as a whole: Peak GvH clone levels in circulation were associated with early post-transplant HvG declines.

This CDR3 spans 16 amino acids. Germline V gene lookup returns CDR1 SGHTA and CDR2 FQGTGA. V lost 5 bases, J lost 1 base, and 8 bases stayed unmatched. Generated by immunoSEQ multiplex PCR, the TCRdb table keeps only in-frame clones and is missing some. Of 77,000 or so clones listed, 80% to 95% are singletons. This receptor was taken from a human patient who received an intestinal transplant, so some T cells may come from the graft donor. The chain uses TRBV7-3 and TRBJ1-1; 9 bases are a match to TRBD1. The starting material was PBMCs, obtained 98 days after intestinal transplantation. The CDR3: CASSITGGRGNTEAFF. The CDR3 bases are TGTGCCAGCAGCATTACAGGGGGCCGCGGGAACACTGAAGCTTTCTTT.